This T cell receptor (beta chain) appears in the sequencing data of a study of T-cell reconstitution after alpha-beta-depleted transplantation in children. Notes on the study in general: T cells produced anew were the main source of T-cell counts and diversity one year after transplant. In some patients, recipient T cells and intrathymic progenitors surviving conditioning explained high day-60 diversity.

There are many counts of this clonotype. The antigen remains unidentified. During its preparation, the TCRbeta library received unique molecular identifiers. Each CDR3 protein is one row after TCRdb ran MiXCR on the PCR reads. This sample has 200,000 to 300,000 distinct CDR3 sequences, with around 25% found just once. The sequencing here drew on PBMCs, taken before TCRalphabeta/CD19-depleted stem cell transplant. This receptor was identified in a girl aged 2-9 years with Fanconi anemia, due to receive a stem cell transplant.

In DNA, the CDR3 is TGTGCCAGCAGCCTTCGCGCAGGGTCCTACGAGCAGTACTTC. It is translated as CASSLRAGSYEQYF. This chain uses TRBV7-3 with TRBJ2-7, with D possibly matching TRBD1 (5 bases). V lost 5 bases, J lost 1 base, and 12 bases lay in between. Germline V gene lookup returns CDR1 SGHTA and CDR2 FQGTGA. The CDR3 is 14 amino acids.